This record looks at one T cell receptor beta chain sequence and its context. What it binds is not known. For the second PCR, which ran for about 7 to 11 cycles, a sample-barcoded 5' primer and a J-beta primer mix were used. Carrying 12 random nucleotides, a template-switch adaptor labeled each individual cDNA molecule. TCRdb re-called the 5' RACE reads through MiXCR, storing one row per CDR3 protein. The repertoire holds about 1,500,000 distinct CDR3 sequences, with roughly 27% as singletons. The data were obtained in a study of blood T cells in healthy people across ages. Whole-study findings and limits: In older individuals, TCR beta diversity per million T cells was lower, falling roughly linearly with age.

This CDR3 contains 13 residues. V was cut by 3 bases and J by 5 bases, with 12 bases left in between. Germline V CDR1 and CDR2: SGHRS, YFSETQ. The sample taken for sequencing was blood. The sequence came from a woman aged 25-40 years in good health. The J gene is TRBJ2-7, the V gene TRBV5-1; TRBD2 is a possible D gene (5 bases). In DNA form, the CDR3 reads TGCGCCAGCAGCTCTCGGGGATCTGACGAGCAGTACTTC. Translating it yields CASSSRGSDEQYF.